Listed here are 4 T cell receptor beta chains from one sample, sequenced in a study of blood T cell repertoires in COVID-19. Sequenced by immunoSEQ multiplex PCR; TCRdb stores in-frame clones only, minus some. The table records over 250,000 clones, around 90% of them present only once. The sequenced sample consisted of PBMCs or T cells enriched from blood (not recorded which). The receptors were sampled from a woman aged 50 to 60 who had recovered from COVID-19.

The chain couples TRBV7-9 to TRBJ1-2; D is ambiguous. Germline CDR1 SEHNR, CDR2 FQNEAQ (reference sequence). Trimming cost V 4 bases and J 8 bases, with 8 bases left between them. The length of the CDR3 is 11 residues. CDR3 sequence: CASSSLGGYTF. CDR3 in DNA: TGTGCCAGCAGCTCCCTAGGCGGCTACACCTTC.

The genes are TRBV5-1 and TRBJ2-1; 15 nucleotides align to TRBD2. Trimming cost V 0 bases and J 9 bases; bases outside gene matches: 1. The CDR3 is 15 amino acids. Per the germline V gene, CDR1 is SGHRS and CDR2 is YFSETQ. The CDR3 region is CASSLGTSGRGEQFF. The CDR3 region has the DNA TGCGCCAGCAGCTTGGGGACTAGCGGGAGGGGTGAGCAGTTCTTC. Full variable domain (remainder filled in from reference TRBV5-1 and TRBJ2-1): KAGVTQTPRYLIKTRGQQVTLSCSPISGHRSVSWYQQTPGQGLQFLFEYFSETQRNKGNFPGRFSGRQFSNSRSEMNVSTLELGDSALYLCASSLGTSGRGEQFFGPGTRLTVL.

The CDR3: CASGWTATNEKLFF. The CDR3 region has the DNA TGTGCCAGCGGATGGACAGCAACTAATGAAAAACTGTTTTTT. This sequence joins TRBV27 and TRBJ1-4; D possibly corresponds to TRBD1 (6 bases). Germline V gives CDR1 MNHEY, CDR2 SMNVEV (reference sequence). There are 14 residues in the CDR3. Trimming removed 8 bases from V and 0 bases from J, with 10 bases in between. The variable domain in full, with the rest retrieved from reference TRBV27 and TRBJ1-4, is EAQVTQNPRYLITVTGKKLTVTCSQNMNHEYMSWYRQDPGLGLRQIYYSMNVEVTDKGDVPEGYKVSRKEKRNFPLILESPSPNQTSLYFCASGWTATNEKLFFGSGTQLSVL.

This clone was found a few times. The CDR3 DNA reads TGTGCCAGCAGTCGGACAGGGGAAGGACAAGAGACCCAGTACTTC. It encodes CASSRTGEGQETQYF. V usage is TRBV9 and J usage is TRBJ2-5, with 9 bases fitting TRBD1. This CDR3 has 15 amino acids. The V segment lost 5 bases and the J segment 2 bases; nucleotides outside the gene matches: 7. CDR1 SGDLS and CDR2 YYNGEE come from the germline V gene.